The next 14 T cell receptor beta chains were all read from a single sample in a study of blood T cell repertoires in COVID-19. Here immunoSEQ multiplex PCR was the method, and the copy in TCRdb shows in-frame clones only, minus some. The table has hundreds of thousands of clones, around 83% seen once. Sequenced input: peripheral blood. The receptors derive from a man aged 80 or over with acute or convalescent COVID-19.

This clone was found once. In DNA, the CDR3 is TGTGCCAGCTCCTATCGGGACAGATGGACTGAAGCTTTCTTT. Amino acid sequence: CASSYRDRWTEAFF. This chain links TRBV6-5 with TRBJ1-1, with 7 bases matching TRBD1. This CDR3 has 14 residues. V shed 8 bases, J shed 5 bases, and the junction held 11 bases outside the gene matches. Germline V gives CDR1 MNHEY, CDR2 SVGAGI.

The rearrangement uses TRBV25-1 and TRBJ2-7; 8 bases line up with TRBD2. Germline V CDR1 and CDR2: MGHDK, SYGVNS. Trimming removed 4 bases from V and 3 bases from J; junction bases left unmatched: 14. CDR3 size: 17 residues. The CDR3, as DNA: TGTGCCAGCAGTGGCACCAAGGGACTAGTATACCACTACGAGCAGTACTTC. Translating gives CASSGTKGLVYHYEQYF.

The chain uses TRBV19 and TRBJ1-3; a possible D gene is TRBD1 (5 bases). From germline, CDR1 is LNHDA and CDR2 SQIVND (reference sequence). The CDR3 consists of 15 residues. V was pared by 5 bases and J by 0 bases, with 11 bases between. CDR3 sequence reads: CASSVHRSSGNTIYF. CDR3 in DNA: TGTGCCAGTAGTGTCCACAGGAGCTCTGGAAACACCATATATTTT.

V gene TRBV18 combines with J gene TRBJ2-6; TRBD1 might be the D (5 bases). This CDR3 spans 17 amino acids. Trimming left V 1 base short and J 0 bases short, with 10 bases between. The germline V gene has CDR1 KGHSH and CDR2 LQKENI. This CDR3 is CASSPLDTLSGANVLTF. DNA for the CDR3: TGTGCCAGCTCACCACTGGACACCCTCTCTGGGGCCAACGTCCTGACTTTC.

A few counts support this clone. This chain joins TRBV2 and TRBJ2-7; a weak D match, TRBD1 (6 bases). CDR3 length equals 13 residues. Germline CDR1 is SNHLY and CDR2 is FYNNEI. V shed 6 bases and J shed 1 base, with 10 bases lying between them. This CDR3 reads CASRSTGSYEQYF. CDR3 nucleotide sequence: TGTGCCAGCAGATCAACAGGGTCCTACGAGCAGTACTTC.

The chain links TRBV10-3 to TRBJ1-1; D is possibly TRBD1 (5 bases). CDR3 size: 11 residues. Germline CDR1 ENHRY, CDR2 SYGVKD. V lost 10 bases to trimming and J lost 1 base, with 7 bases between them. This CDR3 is CASQGNTEAFF. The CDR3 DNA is TGTGCCAGCCAGGGGAACACTGAAGCTTTCTTT.

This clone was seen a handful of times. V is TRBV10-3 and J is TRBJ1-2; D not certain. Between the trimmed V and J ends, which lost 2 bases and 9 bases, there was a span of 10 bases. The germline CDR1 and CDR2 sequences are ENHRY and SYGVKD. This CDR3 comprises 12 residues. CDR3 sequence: CAISEGHLRYTF. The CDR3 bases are TGTGCCATCAGTGAGGGGCACCTCCGCTACACCTTC.

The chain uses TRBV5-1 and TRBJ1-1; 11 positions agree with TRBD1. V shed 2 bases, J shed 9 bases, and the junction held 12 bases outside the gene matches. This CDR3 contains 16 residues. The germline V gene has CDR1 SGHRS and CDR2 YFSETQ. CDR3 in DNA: TGCGCCAGCAGCTTAGGACAGGGGGCATCGGCAGGGAAAGCTTTCTTT. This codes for CASSLGQGASAGKAFF.

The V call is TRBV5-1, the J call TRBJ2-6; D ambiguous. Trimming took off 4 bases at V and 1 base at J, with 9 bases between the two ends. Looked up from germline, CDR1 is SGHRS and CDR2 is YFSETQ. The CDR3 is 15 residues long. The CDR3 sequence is CASSRVGSGANVLTF. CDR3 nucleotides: TGCGCCAGCAGCCGCGTCGGGTCTGGGGCCAACGTCCTGACTTTC.

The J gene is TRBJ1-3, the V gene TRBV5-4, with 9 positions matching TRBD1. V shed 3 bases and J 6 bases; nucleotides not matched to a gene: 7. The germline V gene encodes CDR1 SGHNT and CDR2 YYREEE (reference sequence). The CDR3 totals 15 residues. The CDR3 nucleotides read TGTGCCAGCAGCTCCGACACAGGGGGCGTAAACACCATATATTTT. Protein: CASSSDTGGVNTIYF.

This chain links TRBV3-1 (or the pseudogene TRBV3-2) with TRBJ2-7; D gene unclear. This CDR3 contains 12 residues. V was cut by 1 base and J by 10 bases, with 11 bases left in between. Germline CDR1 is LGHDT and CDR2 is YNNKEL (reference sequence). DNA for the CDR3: TGTGCCAGCAGCCAAGGGTCAGGATCACAGTACTTC. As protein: CASSQGSGSQYF.

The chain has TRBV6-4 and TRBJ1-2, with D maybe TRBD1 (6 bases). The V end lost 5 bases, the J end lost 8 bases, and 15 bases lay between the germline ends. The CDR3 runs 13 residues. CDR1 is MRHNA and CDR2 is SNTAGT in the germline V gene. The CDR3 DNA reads TGTGCCAGCAGTCTACAGGGATCGGTAGGCTACACCTTC. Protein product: CASSLQGSVGYTF.

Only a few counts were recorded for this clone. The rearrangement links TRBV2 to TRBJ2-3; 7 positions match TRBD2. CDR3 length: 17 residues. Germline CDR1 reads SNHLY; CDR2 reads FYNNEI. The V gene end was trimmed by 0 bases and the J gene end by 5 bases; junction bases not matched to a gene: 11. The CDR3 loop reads CASSEARTSYGKDTQYF. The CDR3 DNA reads TGTGCCAGCAGTGAAGCGCGGACTAGTTATGGGAAAGATACGCAGTATTTT.

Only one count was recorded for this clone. The CDR3 loop reads CASRRTGGGDSYEQYF. CDR3 in DNA: TGTGCCAGCAGACGAACAGGGGGAGGTGATAGCTACGAGCAGTACTTC. The rearrangement joins TRBV2 to TRBJ2-7, with 8 nucleotides matching TRBD1. CDR3 size: 16 residues. J gave up 3 bases and V 6 bases, and 13 bases lay outside the gene matches. Per germline, CDR1 SNHLY and CDR2 FYNNEI.